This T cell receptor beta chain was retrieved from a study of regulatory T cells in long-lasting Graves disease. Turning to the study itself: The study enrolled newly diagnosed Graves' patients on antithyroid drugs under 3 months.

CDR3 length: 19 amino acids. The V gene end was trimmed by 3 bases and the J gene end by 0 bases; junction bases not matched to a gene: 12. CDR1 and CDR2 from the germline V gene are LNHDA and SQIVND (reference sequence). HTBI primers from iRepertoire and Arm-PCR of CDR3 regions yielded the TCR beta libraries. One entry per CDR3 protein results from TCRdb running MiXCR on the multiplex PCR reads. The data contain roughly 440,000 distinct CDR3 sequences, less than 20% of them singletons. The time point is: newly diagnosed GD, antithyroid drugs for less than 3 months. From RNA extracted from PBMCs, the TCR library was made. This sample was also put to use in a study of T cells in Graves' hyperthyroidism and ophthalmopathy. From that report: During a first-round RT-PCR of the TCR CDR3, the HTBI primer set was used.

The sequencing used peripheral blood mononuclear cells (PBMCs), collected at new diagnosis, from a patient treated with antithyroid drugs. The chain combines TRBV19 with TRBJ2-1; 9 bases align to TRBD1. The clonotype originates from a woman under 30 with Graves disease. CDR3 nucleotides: TGTGCCAGTAGTATTCCCCGGACAGGGGCAAGGGGCTCCTACAATGAGCAGTTCTTC. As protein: CASSIPRTGARGSYNEQFF.